The source of this TCR beta chain is a study of cytomegalovirus exposure and HLA in healthy donors. Whole-study findings and limits: Earlier results showed most TCR beta V segments being productive about 87% or about 30% of the time.

As to this clone: The antigen remains undetermined.

PCR involved 60 Vbeta and 13 Jbeta primers. TCRdb's table, derived via immunoSEQ multiplex PCR, lists solely in-frame clones and lacks some. The repertoire holds 100,000 to 120,000 clones, with 80% as singletons. The CDR3 consists of 15 residues. Germline V gene sequence: CDR1 ENHRY, CDR2 SYGVKD. The trim removed 4 bases at V and 4 bases at J, leaving 7 bases unmatched. V gene TRBV10-3 combines with J gene TRBJ1-2; 9 nucleotides line up with TRBD1. The receptor's source is a man under 40 in good health and CMV-seropositive. The material sequenced was PBMCs. The CDR3 spells CAISGSGTGFYGYTF. The CDR3 coding sequence is TGTGCCATCAGTGGTTCCGGGACAGGGTTCTATGGCTACACCTTC.